A single sample gave rise to the 28 T cell receptor beta chains below, sequenced in a study of response to subunit inactivated influenza vaccine. One entry per CDR3 protein results from TCRdb running MiXCR on the RT-PCR reads. The sample lists approximately 700,000 distinct CDR3 sequences; approximately 15% were seen once. Material: PBMCs from blood, obtained 14 days before vaccination. Every receptor here comes from a man aged 45 to 65 who received an inactivated influenza vaccine.

This chain connects TRBV29-1 to TRBJ2-6; D perhaps matches TRBD2 (6 bases). Germline V lookup: CDR1 SQVTM, CDR2 ANQGSEA. V shed 6 bases and J shed 4 bases, with 16 bases lying between them. The length of the CDR3 is 15 residues. The CDR3 DNA reads TGCAGCGTAGAGACGGGAGTTTCGGGGGCCAACGTCCTGACTTTC. Protein product: CSVETGVSGANVLTF.

This clonotype appeared a few times. The chain has TRBV7-9 and TRBJ2-1; 7 bases align to TRBD2. CDR3 length: 17 residues. Losses at the gene ends were 0 bases for V and 6 bases for J; bases not matched to a gene: 11. Germline V gene lookup returns CDR1 SEHNR and CDR2 FQNEAQ (reference sequence). CDR3 nucleotide sequence: TGTGCCAGCAGCTTAGCGAGGGGCGGGAGTACTTTCAATGAGCAGTTCTTC. Translation: CASSLARGGSTFNEQFF. The full variable domain, rest sourced from reference TRBV7-9 and TRBJ2-1, is DTGVSQNPRHKITKRGQNVTFRCDPISEHNRLYWYRQTLGQGPEFLTYFQNEAQLEKSRLLSDRFSAERPKGSFSTLEIQRTEQGDSAMYLCASSLARGGSTFNEQFFGPGTRLTVL.

This clonotype was found a few times. The chain joins TRBV18 to TRBJ2-6; no definite D call. In germline, CDR1 is KGHSH, CDR2 LQKENI. V was pared by 6 bases and J by 0 bases, with 18 bases between. The CDR3 runs to 18 residues. CDR3 residues: CASSPVGPTLSGANVLTF. The CDR3 nucleotides are TGTGCCAGCTCCCCCGTGGGCCCGACGCTCTCTGGGGCCAACGTCCTGACTTTC.

This clonotype has only one observation. This chain connects TRBV7-7 to TRBJ2-1; D unresolved. The V and J ends lost 5 bases and 9 bases respectively, with 14 bases between them. Germline V lookup: CDR1 SSHAT, CDR2 FNYEAQ (reference sequence). The CDR3 runs to 13 residues. The CDR3 DNA sequence: TGTGCCAGCAGCCGACGCTTGGGCGTTGAGCAGTTCTTC. Encoded protein: CASSRRLGVEQFF. Full variable domain (missing parts from reference TRBV7-7 and TRBJ2-1): GAGVSQSPRYKVTKRGQDVTLRCDPISSHATLYWYQQALGQGPEFLTYFNYEAQPDKSGLPSDRFSAERPEGSISTLTIQRTEQRDSAMYRCASSRRLGVEQFFGPGTRLTVL.

The V gene is TRBV28, the J gene TRBJ2-1; 11 bases fit TRBD2. CDR3 length: 21 amino acids. Unmatched junction bases numbered 18, after V lost 5 bases and J lost 0 bases. Germline-derived CDR1 and CDR2 are MDHEN and SYDVKM. The CDR3 loop is CASSPTPKGLAGGYSYNEQFF. The CDR3 bases are TGTGCCAGCAGTCCAACTCCAAAAGGGCTAGCGGGAGGATACTCCTACAATGAGCAGTTCTTC.

This clonotype was seen a handful of times. This rearrangement joins TRBV6-2 or TRBV6-3 to TRBJ1-1; D call uncertain. Germline CDR1 is MNHEY and CDR2 is SVGEGT. The CDR3 length is 13 residues. V lost 4 bases and J lost 4, with 10 bases in between. This CDR3 reads CASSLGLATEAFF. The CDR3 DNA follows: TGTGCCAGCAGTTTAGGCCTTGCCACTGAAGCTTTCTTT.

This sequence joins TRBV6-2 or TRBV6-3 and TRBJ1-5, with D possibly TRBD1 on 5 matching bases. This CDR3 region has 14 residues. Trimming shortened V by 0 bases and J by 7 bases, and 10 bases separated the two germline ends. The germline V gene has CDR1 MNHEY and CDR2 SVGEGT. The CDR3 here is CASSYSGWGQPQHF. DNA for the CDR3: TGTGCCAGCAGTTACTCGGGTTGGGGGCAGCCCCAGCATTTT.

This clonotype has a handful of counts. The chain has TRBV4-1 and TRBJ2-2; TRBD2 aligns across 14 bases. There are 18 residues in the CDR3. V lost 2 bases and J lost 0; bases outside the gene matches: 2. From germline, CDR1 is MGHRA and CDR2 YSYEKL. CDR3 residues: CASSQRTSGRSNTGELFF. CDR3 nucleotide sequence: TGCGCCAGCAGCCAAAGGACTAGCGGGAGGTCGAACACCGGGGAGCTGTTTTTT.

This clonotype was seen repeatedly, ten times or more. V is TRBV12-3 or TRBV12-4 and J is TRBJ2-5, with TRBD2 matching 7 bases. V shed 3 bases and J 5 bases; nucleotides not matched to a gene: 3. CDR3 length: 13 residues. The CDR3 DNA reads as TGTGCCAGCAGTTTGAAGCGGGGTGAGACCCAGTACTTC. Translated, it gives CASSLKRGETQYF.

This chain connects TRBV6-1 to TRBJ2-3, with D perhaps matching TRBD2 (5 bases). This CDR3 contains 15 residues. The germline V and J ends were trimmed by 4 bases and 0 bases, with 11 bases remaining between them. Germline values: CDR1 MNHNS, CDR2 SASEGT. CDR3 coding DNA: TGTGCCAGCAGTGTTCTAGCCTCTAGCACAGATACGCAGTATTTT. Its protein is CASSVLASSTDTQYF.

This clonotype appeared a few times. The J gene is TRBJ2-5, the V gene TRBV20-1; 11 bases are a match to TRBD2. This CDR3 contains 13 residues. The germline V gene has CDR1 DFQATT and CDR2 SNEGSKA (reference sequence). The CDR3 reads CNSLAGGEETQYF. CDR3 bases: TGCAATAGCCTAGCGGGAGGCGAGGAGACCCAGTACTTC.

The rearrangement joins TRBV14 to TRBJ2-1; possibly TRBD1 or TRBD2 for D (5 bases each). The germline gives CDR1 SGHDN, CDR2 FVKESK. The CDR3 runs 15 residues. V dropped 0 bases and J dropped 8 bases, with 14 bases sitting between them. The DNA of the CDR3 is TGTGCCAGCAGCCAAGATCACGGGGCTCGGGATGAGCAGTTCTTC. Translated: CASSQDHGARDEQFF.

This clonotype has more than one count but fewer than ten. The chain joins TRBV18 to TRBJ1-6; D possibly corresponds to TRBD1 (5 bases). Germline CDR1 KGHSH, CDR2 LQKENI. The CDR3 contains 16 residues. V was trimmed by 3 bases and J by 7 bases, leaving 16 bases between them. The CDR3 is CASSPPMGQTNSPLHF. CDR3 bases: TGTGCCAGCTCACCTCCCATGGGGCAAACCAATTCACCCCTCCACTTT.

The chain carries TRBV3-1 and TRBJ1-3; tentative D call: TRBD1 (6 bases). This CDR3 has 17 residues. Per the germline V gene, CDR1 is LGHDT and CDR2 is YNNKEL (reference sequence). The ends were cut back, 4 bases at V and 7 bases at J, with 23 bases in the middle. The CDR3 loop is CASSPETWGQRGNTIYF. The CDR3 DNA is TGTGCCAGCAGCCCTGAGACTTGGGGACAACGAGGCAACACCATATATTTT.

This clonotype has a handful of counts. This chain connects TRBV12-3 or TRBV12-4 to TRBJ2-1; 16 positions agree with TRBD2. This CDR3 spans 18 amino acids. Trimming cost V 4 bases and J 1 base; bases outside gene matches: 4. DNA of the CDR3: TGTGCCAGCAGTTGGGGACTAGCGGGAGGGTCGTCCTACAATGAGCAGTTCTTC. It encodes CASSWGLAGGSSYNEQFF.

A note on this clonotype: Germline and junction disagree at one end, which may indicate a read error. V and J are TRBV20-1 and TRBJ2-1, with TRBD2 matching over 7 bases. The CDR3 contains 17 residues. Germline V gene sequence: CDR1 DFQATT, CDR2 SNEGSKA (reference sequence). The CDR3 loop is CSARRKRAGRSYNGQFF. CDR3 bases: TGCAGTGCTAGGAGAAAGAGAGCGGGGCGGTCCTACAATGGGCAGTTCTTC.

In this sample, this clonotype turned up a few times. The rearrangement links TRBV20-1 to TRBJ1-1, with D uncertain. There are 12 residues in the CDR3. Germline V gene data show CDR1 as DFQATT and CDR2 as SNEGSKA (reference sequence). V was cut by 0 bases and J by 5 bases, with 7 bases left in between. The CDR3 reads CSARDPTTEAFF. The DNA of the CDR3 is TGCAGTGCTAGAGACCCGACAACTGAAGCTTTCTTT.

This clonotype appeared many times. CDR3 bases: TGTGCCAGCAGCTCGGCCGGGACAGGGACGCTTGAGCAGTTCTTC. It codes for CASSSAGTGTLEQFF. V and J are TRBV7-8 and TRBJ2-1; 9 bases agree with TRBD1. After removal of 4 bases from V and 9 bases from J, the junction contained 10 bases not matched to a gene. There are 15 residues in the CDR3. Germline CDR1 SGHVS, CDR2 FQNEAQ.

There are many counts of this clonotype. This CDR3 reads CASSFLGSPQDTQYF. The DNA for the CDR3 is TGTGCCAGCAGTTTTCTGGGGTCCCCACAAGATACGCAGTATTTT. The chain uses TRBV12-3 or TRBV12-4 and TRBJ2-3; D ambiguous. Trimming took 3 bases from V and 5 from J, leaving 15 bases between them. This CDR3 region has 15 residues.

The V gene is TRBV10-3, the J gene TRBJ2-1; 7 nucleotides match TRBD1. CDR1 is ENHRY, CDR2 SYGVKD, per germline. This CDR3 comprises 15 residues. The V gene end was trimmed by 4 bases and the J gene end by 2 bases; junction bases not matched to a gene: 5. The DNA for the CDR3 is TGTGCCATCAGTGCCGACGGGACAGCCTACAATGAGCAGTTCTTC. Translated: CAISADGTAYNEQFF.

A remark on this clonotype: A junction end diverges from the germline sequence, so it may reflect a read error. The chain links TRBV20-1 to TRBJ2-1; no firm D call. The CDR3 runs to 16 residues. Germline-derived CDR1 and CDR2 are DFQATT and SNEGSKA (reference sequence). CDR3 DNA: TGCAGTGCTAGAGGGGCGACTCATAACTCCTACAAAGAGCAGTTCTTC. This gives the protein CSARGATHNSYKEQFF.

This clonotype has at least ten counts. The chain carries TRBV28 and TRBJ1-5; possibly TRBD1 for D (6 bases). The CDR3 length is 12 residues. Germline-derived CDR1 and CDR2 are MDHEN and SYDVKM. The germline V and J ends were trimmed by 7 bases and 7 bases, with 11 bases remaining between them. The CDR3 coding sequence is TGTGCCAGCACACCGGGGGGCCAGCCCCAGCATTTT. Encoded protein: CASTPGGQPQHF.

This clonotype appeared a few times. The chain joins TRBV20-1 to TRBJ2-5, with 7 bases that match TRBD1. This CDR3 contains 14 residues. CDR1 and CDR2 from the germline V gene are DFQATT and SNEGSKA (reference sequence). J was trimmed by 1 base and V by 3 bases; bases with no gene match: 5. The CDR3: CSASIRTGQETQYF. CDR3 coding DNA: TGCAGTGCTAGTATTAGGACAGGCCAAGAGACCCAGTACTTC.

The J gene is TRBJ2-5, the V gene TRBV7-9, with 7 bases lining up with TRBD2. Germline CDR1 reads SEHNR; CDR2 reads FQNEAQ (reference sequence). After removal of 4 bases from V and 2 bases from J, the junction contained 7 bases not matched to a gene. CDR3 length: 15 amino acids. As DNA, the CDR3 is TGTGCCAGCAGCTCGACTGGGGGGGGACAAGAGACCCAGTACTTC. It encodes CASSSTGGGQETQYF.

This clonotype was seen ten or more times. V gene TRBV9 combines with J gene TRBJ2-7; D is uncertain. With 0 bases removed from V and 0 bases from J, the gap between germline ends came to 7 bases. This CDR3 contains 14 residues. From germline, CDR1 is SGDLS and CDR2 YYNGEE. CDR3 bases: TGTGCCAGCAGCGTAGACTACCTCTCCTACGAGCAGTACTTC. Translated, it gives CASSVDYLSYEQYF.

This rearrangement joins TRBV11-2 to TRBJ2-1; 9 positions agree with TRBD2. Looked up from germline, CDR1 is SGHAT and CDR2 is FQNNGV. This CDR3 spans 15 amino acids. The trim removed 5 bases at V and 5 bases at J, leaving 7 bases unmatched. The CDR3 DNA reads TGTGCCAGCAGCACCCACGCTAGCGGGAACAATGAGCAGTTCTTC. Its translation is CASSTHASGNNEQFF.

This rearrangement joins TRBV11-2 to TRBJ2-7; D is possibly TRBD1 (6 bases). Germline V gives CDR1 SGHAT, CDR2 FQNNGV. The length of the CDR3 is 14 residues. Trimming removed 0 bases at V and 5 bases at J, with 11 bases between. The CDR3 DNA follows: TGTGCCAGCAGCTTAGAGTTGGGGGACAACGAGCAGTACTTC. Translating it yields CASSLELGDNEQYF.

As DNA, the CDR3 is TGTGCCAGCAGCCCCCTCTCTAGCGGGGTTCGCTCCTACGAGCAGTACTTC. This gives the protein CASSPLSSGVRSYEQYF. The chain recombines TRBV7-2 with TRBJ2-7; 9 bases fit TRBD2. This CDR3 is 17 amino acids long. J lost 0 bases, V lost 5 bases, and 11 bases had no gene match. The germline V gene encodes CDR1 SGHTA and CDR2 FQGNSA.